Sequencing of this TCR beta chain was carried out in a study of tumor-infiltrating lymphocytes in primary liver carcinoma. Across the study: Roughly 3.5 to 7.13 million productive TCRbeta reads were obtained per sample, with similar numbers across tissue types. Overall study results and limits: The study found a significantly higher top-250-clone fraction in tumors than in blood (p = 0.039). Overlap in tumor-adjacent and tumor-blood pairs fell below that of tumor region pairs.

In this sample, this clonotype turned up many times. Its specificity is not known. The investigators made TCR beta cDNA from 400 to 500 ng total RNA, using a constant-region primer. Nested multiplex PCR, run for three rounds with slightly modified ARM-PCR, yielded TCR beta libraries. Investigators reported that the first two PCR rounds, at 10 cycles each, used TRBV1-TRBV30 forward primers with a C-beta reverse primer. Via MiXCR, TCRdb re-called the multiplex PCR reads, giving one row per CDR3 protein. The data hold approximately 99,000 distinct CDR3 sequences, with more than 65% observed a single time. Trimming removed 4 bases from V and 4 bases from J, with 11 bases in between. Germline V gene lookup returns CDR1 SQVTM and CDR2 ANQGSEA. The CDR3 is 13 amino acids. Co-extracted RNA and DNA came from roughly 21-30 mg of unsorted bulk tissue. Samples were taken from five separate regions (per tumor).

The sequenced sample consisted of liver tumor tissue from sampling region 5. Noted subset: tumor region T5, tumor centre. The receptor comes from a woman aged 60 to 75 with primary liver carcinoma and hepatitis B virus infection. The V gene is TRBV29-1, the J gene TRBJ1-3; D possibly corresponds to TRBD1 (5 bases). CDR3 sequence reads: CSVVGREGNTIYF. The CDR3 DNA sequence: TGCAGCGTTGTTGGCAGGGAAGGAAACACCATATATTTT.